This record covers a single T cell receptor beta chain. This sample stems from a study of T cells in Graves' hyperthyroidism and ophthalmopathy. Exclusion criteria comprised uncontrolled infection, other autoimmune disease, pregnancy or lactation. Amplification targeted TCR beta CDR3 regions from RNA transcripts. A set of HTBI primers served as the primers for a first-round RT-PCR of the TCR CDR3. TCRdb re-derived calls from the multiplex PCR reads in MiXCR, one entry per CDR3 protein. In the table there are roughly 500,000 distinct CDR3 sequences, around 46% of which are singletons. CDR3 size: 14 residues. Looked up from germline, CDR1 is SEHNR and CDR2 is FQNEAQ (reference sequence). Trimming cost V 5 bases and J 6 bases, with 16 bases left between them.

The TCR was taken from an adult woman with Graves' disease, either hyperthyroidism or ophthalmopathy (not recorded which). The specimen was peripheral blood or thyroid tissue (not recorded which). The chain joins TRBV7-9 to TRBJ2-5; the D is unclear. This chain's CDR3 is CASSTELGRKTQYF. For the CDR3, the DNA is TGTGCCAGCAGCACCGAACTGGGTAGGAAGACCCAGTACTTC.